This entry lists 6 T cell receptor beta chains sequenced from one sample in a study of cytomegalovirus exposure and HLA in healthy donors. The PCR employed 60 Vbeta primers together with 13 Jbeta primers. Only in-frame clones appear in the TCRdb table, and some are missing; sequencing was by immunoSEQ multiplex PCR. The sample shows roughly 230,000 clones, around 78% of them seen only once. Input material: PBMCs. Receptors originate from a boy younger than 18 in good health and CMV-seronegative.

The genes are TRBV6-6 and TRBJ2-7; 9 nucleotides line up with TRBD2. CDR3 length: 15 amino acids. Germline assignment: CDR1 MNHNY and CDR2 SVGAGI (reference sequence). V dropped 5 bases and J dropped 1; count of bases not matched to a gene: 6. The CDR3 sequence is CASSPTSGLSYEQYF. The CDR3 DNA sequence: TGTGCCAGCAGTCCAACTAGCGGGCTTTCCTACGAGCAGTACTTC.

This clone occurred once. The chain is built from TRBV11-3 and TRBJ2-5; D uncertain. The germline CDR1 and CDR2 sequences are SGHNT and YENEEA. The CDR3 contains 15 residues. Trimming left V 1 base short and J 0 bases short, with 9 bases between. The CDR3 loop reads CASSLVPGYQETQYF. CDR3 coding DNA: TGTGCCAGCAGCTTAGTGCCCGGGTACCAAGAGACCCAGTACTTC.

The gene calls are TRBV4-1 and TRBJ2-7; tentative D call: TRBD2 (6 bases). This CDR3 spans 13 amino acids. CDR1 is MGHRA, CDR2 YSYEKL, per germline. With 1 base removed from V and 3 bases from J, the gap between germline ends came to 7 bases. The CDR3 nucleotides are TGCGCCAGCAGCCAAGTGGGGGGCTACGAGCAGTACTTC. The encoded protein is CASSQVGGYEQYF.

The CDR3 nucleotides read TGTGCCAGCAATCCAGACAGGGCCTATAATTCACCCCTCCACTTT. Its translation: CASNPDRAYNSPLHF. V is TRBV6-1 and J is TRBJ1-6; 7 bases are a match to TRBD1. Per the germline V gene, CDR1 is MNHNS and CDR2 is SASEGT. This CDR3 has 15 amino acids. V shed 7 bases and J 2 bases; nucleotides not matched to a gene: 5.

The count of this clone is one. One end of the junction varies from germline; a read error may be responsible. V is TRBV7-7 and J is TRBJ2-2, with D possibly being TRBD2 (5 bases). The CDR3 totals 13 residues. Germline lookup yields CDR1 SSHAT and CDR2 FNYEAQ (reference sequence). CDR3 bases: TGTGCTAGCAGCCGAGGAGGCACCGGGGAGCTGTTTTTT. This codes for CASSRGGTGELFF.

This clone was seen more than once but under ten times. The V and J genes are TRBV5-6 and TRBJ1-1, with D unresolved. Trimming took 4 bases from V and 1 from J, leaving 8 bases between them. Germline V gene lookup returns CDR1 SGHDT and CDR2 YYEEEE. This CDR3 comprises 13 residues. The CDR3 is CASSPRGNTEAFF. In DNA form, the CDR3 reads TGTGCCAGCAGCCCACGGGGGAACACTGAAGCTTTCTTT. Combining the CDR3 with reference TRBV5-6 and TRBJ1-1 gives the whole variable domain DAGVTQSPTHLIKTRGQQVTLRCSPKSGHDTVSWYQQALGQGPQFIFQYYEEEERQRGNFPDRFSGHQFPNYSSELNVNALLLGDSALYLCASSPRGNTEAFFGQGTRLTVV.